The T cell receptor (beta chain) described here comes from a study of PD-L1 blockade in urothelial cancer (TCRdb year 2017). Background for the entire study: Therapy was started in the mid-2010s for all patients, and atezolizumab 1,200 mg was administered intravenously every 3 weeks. Somatic, immune and clinical correlates of response to PD-L1 blockade with atezolizumab in urothelial cancer were the focus of an exploratory multi-omic analysis. Some ten patients reached durable clinical benefit, while 15 to 25 patients did not. Whole exome sequencing and RNA sequencing of pretreatment tumors were performed alongside TCR sequencing in the same patients. Pretreatment tumor samples and matched peripheral blood, collected serially before and after atezolizumab treatment, underwent TCR sequencing. About nine tenths of the roughly 29 patients were males with bladder-origin urothelial cancer, and about 65% of the roughly 29 reported a prior smoking history. An ECOG performance status of 0 or 1 was recorded for the patients, and 0 to 3 prior chemotherapy regimens had been received by the patients. Blood samples were analyzed 3 weeks after the start of treatment (second dose) and 6 weeks after the start of treatment. Durable clinical benefit was defined as progression-free survival longer than 6 months, and TCR features were also tested against progression-free and overall survival. Around 30 patients had pretreatment blood TCR-seq, about 24 had at least one posttreatment blood collection, and about 24 had tumor TCR-seq. Blood samples gave a median of about 140,000 T cells and 77,000 or so unique TCRs, with a median clonality of roughly 0.08. What the authors observed across the whole study: A pretreatment peripheral blood TCR clonality below the median was linked to improved progression-free and overall survival. Small sample size (n of about 29) and many exploratory analyses mean the results are intended to be hypothesis-generating. Greater expansion of tumor-associated TCR clones in peripheral blood 3 weeks after the start of treatment was observed in patients with durable benefit (n ≈ 24, p = 0.022).

The CDR3 runs 13 residues from the cysteine to the phenylalanine. CDR3 DNA only is kept here, 39 bases in frame from base 1. V and J are truncated by 6 bases and 1 base respectively, leaving an intervening sequence of 9 bases. From a lookup of the germline V gene (reference sequence), CDR1 and CDR2 are SGHAT and FQDESV. Details on this clone: Its antigen specificity is not known. One base away there is no much larger clone; base qualities are not given.

Synthetic TCR analog templates were spiked into each PCR so that absolute template abundance could be estimated from read counts. The immunoSEQ assay was used to amplify TCRbeta CDR3 regions from genomic DNA with bias-controlled V and J gene primers. Rearranged TCRbeta segments were sequenced at approximately 20X coverage. The study's own analysis went as follows. Sequencing errors were corrected by clustering, and CDR3s were annotated against IMGT so that V, D and J genes could be assigned. Out-of-frame and stop-codon sequences were excluded, and only productive TCRbeta rearrangements were used in downstream analyses. Clonality was computed as one minus Shannon entropy normalized by the log of the number of unique productive sequences. Clones differing between time points or between blood and tumor were identified by Fisher's exact test with Benjamini-Hochberg correction at adjusted p below 0.01. The table was pulled from immuneACCESS by TCRdb, which kept in-frame rearrangements only. Such tables lose some clones; where checked, under half of the loss comes from unresolved V genes, and the rest has no known cause. Clone size and V and J calls were adopted from that table, with D and trimming inferred from the DNA. The sample table lists about 52,000 clones, about four fifths of them with a count of one. The ten largest account for 1% to 1.5% of the sample.

The meaning of the sample's time point label: pretreatment peripheral blood. The cohort comprised fewer than 35 patients with locally advanced or metastatic urothelial carcinoma treated at Memorial Sloan Kettering on a trial protocol. Peripheral blood mononuclear cells were collected from each patient pretreatment and during treatment, giving between 1 and 8 total time points per patient. The Qiagen DNeasy Blood extraction kit was used to purify genomic DNA from total PBMCs and tumor samples. PBMCs were collected pretreatment and during treatment, and were isolated and stored as previously described.

The receptor was isolated from a man aged 45-60 years with urothelial cancer. The chain employs TRBV11-1 and TRBJ2-5; no D gene call is confident. Here the sequenced sample was PBMCs, taken around atezolizumab (anti-PD-L1) treatment. The CDR3 is CASSVTSQETQYF. The DNA is as follows: TGTGCCAGCAGTGTAACGAGCCAAGAGACCCAGTACTTC.